The table lists the clone carrying this T cell receptor (beta chain) with many counts. Antigen: not known. The data originate from a study of glioma-infiltrating T cells. Background on the study: Dexamethasone exposure before glioma surgery was limited to six or fewer days. Study-wide points: Non-neoplastic patients had below-expected tissue-blood divergence, while all gliomas exceeded expectation. Shared blood CDR3 signature motifs marked patients with low tissue-blood divergence.

The iRepertoire nested amplicon-rescue multiplex PCR amplified TCR alpha and beta CDR3s from RNA. TCRdb re-derived calls from the multiplex PCR reads in MiXCR, one entry per CDR3 protein. Of about 400,000 distinct CDR3 sequences listed, roughly two fifths are singletons. Looked up from germline, CDR1 is MDHEN and CDR2 is SYDVKM. The CDR3 extends over 15 amino acids. V shed 3 bases and J 0 bases; nucleotides not matched to a gene: 1. The genes are TRBV28 and TRBJ2-3; TRBD1 matches 9 bases. Sequencing used glioma tissue, nonneoplastic brain tissue, or PBMCs (not recorded which). The receptor was derived from a human donor with low-grade glioma or glioblastoma, undergoing nonglioma brain surgery, or in good health (not recorded which). CDR3 nucleotide sequence: TGTGCCAGCAGTTTCGGGACAGGGAGCACAGATACGCAGTATTTT. Protein product: CASSFGTGSTDTQYF.